The 5 T cell receptor beta chains below come from one sample, sequenced in a study of control samples from healthy donors and cancer patients. Only in-frame clones appear in the TCRdb table, and some are missing; sequencing was by immunoSEQ multiplex PCR. Among 130,000 or so clones listed, about 89% were seen once. Sample: blood. These receptors were obtained from a man between 18 and 35 years old in good health.

The rearrangement links TRBV10-3 to TRBJ1-1; D unresolved. CDR3 length: 14 residues. Between the trimmed V and J ends, which lost 4 bases and 0 bases, there was a span of 9 bases. The germline V gene encodes CDR1 ENHRY and CDR2 SYGVKD. The CDR3 region has the DNA TGTGCCATCAGTGTAGGAGGGATGAACACTGAAGCTTTCTTT. This codes for CAISVGGMNTEAFF.

V gene TRBV12-5 combines with J gene TRBJ2-3, with 8 bases lining up with TRBD1. The ends lost 6 bases at V and 5 bases at J; junction bases unmatched: 7. This CDR3 has 14 amino acids. The germline V gene encodes CDR1 LGHNT and CDR2 FRNRAP. The CDR3 protein is CASGPGQGRDTQYF. The CDR3 DNA sequence: TGTGCTAGTGGCCCTGGACAGGGTCGAGATACGCAGTATTTT.

CDR3 in amino acids: CAWSALGQEAAYGYTF. DNA of the CDR3: TGTGCCTGGAGTGCATTGGGACAGGAGGCCGCTTATGGCTACACCTTC. The chain couples TRBV30 to TRBJ1-2, with 8 nucleotides matching TRBD1. Germline CDR1 GTSNPN, CDR2 SVGIG (reference sequence). CDR3 length: 16 residues. Trimming cost V 1 base and J 5 bases; bases outside gene matches: 12. Together with reference TRBV30 and TRBJ1-2, the CDR3 gives the full variable domain: SQTIHQWPATLVQPVGSPLSLECTVEGTSNPNLYWYRQAAGRGLQLLFYSVGIGQISSEVPQNLSASRPQDRQFILSSKKLLLSDSGFYLCAWSALGQEAAYGYTFGSGTRLTVV.

This chain links TRBV11-2 with TRBJ1-6; 7 bases agree with TRBD1. Germline CDR1 is SGHAT and CDR2 is FQNNGV. CDR3 length: 15 amino acids. V gave up 6 bases and J gave up 8 bases; unmatched junction bases: 10. This CDR3 is CASSSPGGVYSPLHF. CDR3 DNA: TGTGCCAGCAGTTCCCCAGGGGGGGTCTATTCACCCCTCCACTTT.

The V gene is TRBV19, the J gene TRBJ1-5, with D maybe TRBD1 (6 bases). CDR3 length equals 16 residues. Deletions cut 7 bases from V and 7 bases from J, with 23 bases between. Germline lookup yields CDR1 LNHDA and CDR2 SQIVND (reference sequence). CDR3 DNA: TGTGCCAGTAACCGAAGGGGGGGACCGGAGGAACAGCCCCAGCATTTT. It encodes CASNRRGGPEEQPQHF.